This T cell receptor beta chain is from a study of vaccination and CD4 T cells after COVID-19 (dated by TCRdb to about 2022). Notes on the research overall: Every convalescent patient had a positive nasal swab PCR test for SARS-CoV-2, with mild disease in roughly 10 patients and severe disease in one. Six males and four females were included in the convalescent cohort, with two Hispanic individuals, seven Caucasians, two Asians and one multiracial person represented. Participants received two doses of either the Pfizer-BioNTech BNT162b2 vaccine (n=8) or the Moderna mRNA-1273 vaccine (n=2). Post-COVID blood samples from convalescent patients were collected a median of 101 days after diagnosis, with a range of roughly 35 to 170 days. Post-vaccine blood samples were collected a median of 72 days after the second vaccine dose, ranging from about 12 to 241 days. For stimulating the cultures, overlapping spike peptide pools were used, derived from SARS-CoV-2 as well as from the common cold coronaviruses HCoV-NL63, HCoV-OC43 and HCoV-229E. Control cultures received a CEFX viral epitope pool as the positive control, an HIV-1 Nef peptide pool as the negative control, or no peptide. In roughly 10 COVID-19 convalescent patients and several infection-naive healthy vaccine recipients, the spike-specific CD4+ TCR repertoire before mRNA vaccination was compared with the repertoire after mRNA vaccination. Study-level results and caveats: The median number of SARS-CoV-2-reactive clonotypes rose from fewer than 25 after infection to 38 after vaccination, but the change was not significant. Among the post-vaccine SARS-CoV-2-reactive clones in convalescent patients, a median roughly 85% showed up only after vaccination, which suggests vaccine-specific priming. Of the vaccine-specific clones in convalescent patients, 304 of 307, or nearly all, reacted only to SARS-CoV-2 spike and did not cross-react with common cold coronaviruses. Relatively few convalescent patients were included in the study, and early timepoints after natural infection were not analyzed.

On this clonotype: No cognate antigen has been identified for it. No qualities accompany the bases; no much larger clone lies one base away.

The treatment or condition tag for this specimen amounts to: approximately 11-day PBMC culture with coronavirus spike peptide pools or control peptides (ViraFEST assay). The ViraFEST assay was used in the study, in which antigen-specific T cells were expanded with peptide pools and expanded clonotypes were subsequently identified by TCR sequencing. Positive SARS-CoV-2 PCR tests in the convalescent patients dated from March to December 2020, before Alpha, Beta and Delta variants emerged in the United States. PBMCs were cultured at a few million per well in IMDM supplemented with approximately 4.7% human AB serum and 10 IU/ml IL-2, with around 10 ug/ml peptide pools added. On days 3 and 7, half of the culture medium was replaced with fresh IL-2-containing medium. After 10 days of culture, CD4+ T cells were isolated by negative selection using the EasySep CD4+ T cell isolation kit. Ficoll-Paque Plus gradient centrifugation was used to isolate PBMCs from whole blood, and the isolated PBMCs were then either used fresh or cryopreserved at -140C. Each culture condition was generally run in triplicate wells.

Unmatched junction bases come to 7, with V trimmed by 3 bases and J by 2 bases. The germline V gene (reference sequence) supplies CDR1 DFQATT and CDR2 SNEGSKA. The CDR3 has 15 amino acids, counting the end cysteine and phenylalanine. Only the CDR3 portion is preserved as DNA: 45 bases, with reading frame beginning at the first base. The receptor library was made with PCR. DNA from cultured CD4+ T cells underwent TCR sequencing with the Oncomine TCR Beta short-read assay at the Johns Hopkins FTIC core. The QIAamp micro DNA kit was used to extract genomic DNA from the cultured CD4+ T cells. The Oncomine TCR Beta libraries from cultured CD4+ T cells were pooled using unique dual indexes and then sequenced on an Illumina iSeq 100. Under the source paper's analysis protocol: Non-productive sequences were filtered out, and CDR3s that did not start with C, did not end with F or W, or were shorter than 7 amino acids were discarded. The MANAFEST web application identified antigen-specific clonotypes by comparing peptide-stimulated wells against reference wells and other culture wells. For a clone to be called positive, the clone needed an FDR below 0.05, an odds ratio above 5, and a productive frequency above 0.1% in at least two of three replicate wells. A clonotype was classed as cross-reactive if the clonotype showed significant expansion both in SARS-CoV-2 spike wells and in at least one common cold coronavirus spike condition. Levenshtein distances (stringdist) and unrooted phylogenetic trees (ape) in R version 3.6.1 were used to assess CDR3 homology. Using fastp trimming at Q25 and MiXCR clonotype assembly, TCRdb reanalyzed the public sequencing data and kept in-frame beta chains. Rows are unified per CDR3 protein, each entry keeping the most common DNA and genes. It is TCRdb's table, rather than the study itself, that gives the V and J calls and clone size. Present in this sample are around 8,100 distinct CDR3 sequences, more than 60% of which were seen just once. The biggest ten clones account for over 15% of the sample.

Rearrangement joined TRBV20-1 to TRBJ1-5; 7 junctional bases match TRBD1. The sequencing input was CD4+ T cells from blood, cultured in vitro. The source of this sequence is a human donor who had recovered from COVID-19. For the CDR3, the sequence is CSASGGRGGNQPQHF. In nucleotides, the sequence is TGCAGTGCTAGCGGTGGCAGGGGGGGCAATCAGCCCCAGCATTTT.